The 19 T cell receptor beta chains below all came from one sample that was sequenced in a study of T cells in Graves' hyperthyroidism and ophthalmopathy. The TCR beta CDR3 regions underwent amplification using RNA transcripts as the source. With the HTBI primer set, the TCR CDR3 went through a first round of RT-PCR. MiXCR was run by TCRdb on the multiplex PCR reads, yielding one entry per CDR3 protein. The repertoire holds more than 350,000 distinct CDR3 sequences, with roughly 15% as singletons. Sequencing input: blood. The source is a woman in her sixties or seventies with Graves' ophthalmopathy.

Ten or more counts support this clonotype. The chain links TRBV20-1 to TRBJ2-5; 7 nucleotides align to TRBD2. Germline V gene lookup returns CDR1 DFQATT and CDR2 SNEGSKA (reference sequence). J gave up 5 bases and V 6 bases, and 9 bases lay outside the gene matches. The length of the CDR3 is 13 residues. The CDR3 sequence: CSARGEGRETQYF. CDR3 DNA: TGCAGTGCCCGCGGGGAGGGCCGTGAGACCCAGTACTTC.

This clonotype was counted many times. The chain combines TRBV15 with TRBJ2-3; 11 nucleotides align to TRBD1. The junction had 6 bases not matched to a gene; V was cut back by 4 bases and J by 3 bases. The CDR3 is made up of 16 amino acids. Germline V lookup: CDR1 LNHNV, CDR2 YYDKDF (reference sequence). The CDR3 DNA follows: TGTGCCACCAGCACTCGGACAGGGGGCAAAACAGATACGCAGTATTTT. This gives the protein CATSTRTGGKTDTQYF.

The sample holds a few counts of this clonotype. The chain recombines TRBV28 with TRBJ2-4, with TRBD2 matching 11 bases. The CDR3 has 16 residues. The germline gives CDR1 MDHEN, CDR2 SYDVKM. V trimming: 4 bases; J trimming: 6 bases; junction bases outside the gene matches: 8. The CDR3 region has the DNA TGTGCCAGCAGTTCTCACAGGGGACTAGCGGTAAACATTCAGTACTTC. It codes for CASSSHRGLAVNIQYF.

V usage is TRBV11-2 and J usage is TRBJ2-2; D gene unclear. V was trimmed by 0 bases and J by 4 bases, leaving 6 bases between them. CDR1 SGHAT and CDR2 FQNNGV come from the germline V gene. This CDR3 spans 14 amino acids. This CDR3 is CASSLDGLTGELFF. The CDR3 nucleotides read TGTGCCAGCAGCTTAGATGGGCTCACCGGGGAGCTGTTTTTT.

There are many counts of this clonotype. The chain couples TRBV3-1 to TRBJ2-5; TRBD2 is a possible D gene (6 bases). The germline V gene encodes CDR1 LGHDT and CDR2 YNNKEL (reference sequence). The CDR3 covers 13 residues. V shed 5 bases and J shed 5 bases, with 12 bases lying between them. As DNA, the CDR3 is TGTGCCAGCAGCTCGACTAGATGGGAGACCCAGTACTTC. Its protein product is CASSSTRWETQYF.

The V gene is TRBV13, the J gene TRBJ2-1; 7 bases are a match to TRBD2. There are 16 residues in the CDR3. V was clipped by 1 base and J by 9 bases; unmatched bases: 12. Germline V gene sequence: CDR1 PRHDT, CDR2 FYEKMQ (reference sequence). CDR3 nucleotide sequence: TGTGCCAGCAGCTTAGATCGCGGGAGCGCGCAGGGTGAGCAGTTCTTC. This gives the protein CASSLDRGSAQGEQFF.

This clonotype has at least ten counts. The J gene is TRBJ1-2, the V gene TRBV15, with 7 bases aligning to TRBD1. Germline V lookup: CDR1 LNHNV, CDR2 YYDKDF (reference sequence). The trim removed 5 bases at V and 8 bases at J, leaving 11 bases unmatched. The CDR3 covers 14 residues. CDR3 in amino acids: CATSAGTELGGYTF. In nucleotides, the CDR3 is TGTGCCACCAGCGCCGGGACAGAGCTAGGGGGCTACACCTTC.

This clonotype turned up a few times. This chain uses TRBV4-1 with TRBJ2-7; D might be TRBD1 or TRBD2, each matching 5 bases. CDR1 is MGHRA and CDR2 is YSYEKL in the germline V gene. This CDR3 spans 14 amino acids. Trimming left V 1 base short and J 5 bases short, with 12 bases between. CDR3 amino acids: CASSQGGRGDEQYF. The CDR3 DNA reads TGCGCCAGCAGCCAAGGGGGCCGGGGAGACGAGCAGTACTTC.

The J gene is TRBJ2-1, the V gene TRBV24-1; 14 bases agree with TRBD2. Germline assignment: CDR1 KGHDR and CDR2 SFDVKD. With V trimmed by 7 bases and J by 7 bases, 8 bases remained unmatched. This CDR3 is built from 16 residues. This CDR3 is CATSGTSGRLSNEQFF. CDR3 DNA sequence: TGTGCCACCAGCGGGACTAGCGGGAGACTATCGAATGAGCAGTTCTTC.

This clonotype has a count of ten or more. The DNA of the CDR3 is TGCGCCAGCAGCCAAGAAGGTCTAGCGGGAGGGCCTGGGGGTGAGCAGTTCTTC. Translated: CASSQEGLAGGPGGEQFF. The chain couples TRBV4-1 to TRBJ2-1, with 12 bases identical to TRBD2. The CDR3 length is 18 residues. With 0 bases clipped from V and 9 bases from J, the junction kept 12 bases outside the gene matches. Per germline, CDR1 MGHRA and CDR2 YSYEKL.

This clonotype came up a few times. The chain carries TRBV24-1 and TRBJ2-2; D is uncertain. Germline values: CDR1 KGHDR, CDR2 SFDVKD. Trimming left V 5 bases short and J 3 bases short, with 12 bases between. This CDR3 contains 15 residues. In nucleotides, the CDR3 is TGTGCCACCAGTGGTGGGCAGGCGTACACCGGGGAGCTGTTTTTT. Its translation is CATSGGQAYTGELFF.

This clonotype turned up a few times. The rearrangement joins TRBV29-1 to TRBJ1-2, with 9 bases fitting TRBD1. Germline values: CDR1 SQVTM, CDR2 ANQGSEA. This CDR3 is 15 amino acids long. Trimming cost V 2 bases and J 3 bases; bases outside gene matches: 7. In DNA form, the CDR3 reads TGCAGCGTTGAATGGGACAGGGATCTAGACTATGGCTACACCTTC. It codes for CSVEWDRDLDYGYTF.

V is TRBV7-3 and J is TRBJ2-7; TRBD2 might be the D (6 bases). Deletions cut 6 bases from V and 7 bases from J, with 19 bases between. CDR1 and CDR2 (germline): SGHTA, FQGTGA. The CDR3 has 14 amino acids. The CDR3 spells CASRSGTAEGEQYF. DNA for the CDR3: TGTGCCAGCAGGTCCGGGACTGCCGAGGGTGAGCAGTACTTC.

This clonotype has at least ten counts. The genes are TRBV18 and TRBJ2-3; D ambiguous. This CDR3 spans 15 amino acids. Germline lookup yields CDR1 KGHSH and CDR2 LQKENI. The ends were cut back, 5 bases at V and 2 bases at J, with 14 bases in the middle. The DNA for the CDR3 is TGTGCCAGCTCAGCCCGGGCTACGTACACAGATACGCAGTATTTT. It translates to CASSARATYTDTQYF.

In nucleotides, the CDR3 is TGTGCCACCAGAGGGACAATTTACACCGGGGAGCTGTTTTTT. Its protein is CATRGTIYTGELFF. J is TRBJ2-2 and V is TRBV24-1; tentative D call: TRBD1 (6 bases). This CDR3 has 14 residues. Germline V gives CDR1 KGHDR, CDR2 SFDVKD. Trimming shortened V by 7 bases and J by 3 bases, and 11 bases separated the two germline ends.

The rearrangement uses TRBV5-6 and TRBJ2-7; 10 nucleotides line up with TRBD1. CDR3 length equals 15 residues. V was pared by 1 base and J by 5 bases, with 6 bases of the junction left unmatched. The germline V gene has CDR1 SGHDT and CDR2 YYEEEE. The CDR3 sequence: CASSLLGQGVNEQYF. The CDR3 DNA reads as TGTGCCAGCAGCTTGCTCGGACAGGGGGTCAACGAGCAGTACTTC.

The chain is built from TRBV29-1 and TRBJ2-3, with 13 nucleotides matching TRBD2. CDR1 and CDR2 from the germline V gene are SQVTM and ANQGSEA. This CDR3 is built from 12 residues. V shed 5 bases and J 8 bases; nucleotides not matched to a gene: 1. Written as DNA, the CDR3 is TGCAGCGTTCGGACTAGCGGGAGTACGCAGTATTTT. It is translated as CSVRTSGSTQYF.

This clonotype was seen at least ten times. The chain recombines TRBV2 with TRBJ2-7, with 9 positions matching TRBD1. V shed 6 bases and J 1 base; nucleotides not matched to a gene: 4. The CDR3 sequence is 14 residues long. From germline, CDR1 is SNHLY and CDR2 FYNNEI. DNA for the CDR3: TGTGCCAGCAGGACCGGGACAGGGTCCTACGAGCAGTACTTC. Its translation: CASRTGTGSYEQYF.

The chain combines TRBV6-2 or TRBV6-3 with TRBJ1-5; weak D call: TRBD1 (6 bases). Trimming pared 7 bases from V and 6 bases from J, leaving 10 bases between. The V gene's germline CDR1 is MNHEY and CDR2 SVGEGT. CDR3 length: 12 residues. This CDR3 reads CASKQGSQPQHF. The CDR3 DNA is TGTGCCAGCAAGCAGGGGAGTCAGCCCCAGCATTTT.